This T cell receptor beta chain appears in the sequencing data of a study of blood T cell repertoires in COVID-19. Assay used: immunoSEQ multiplex PCR; TCRdb lists only in-frame clones, some missing. The repertoire holds 200,000 or so clones, around three quarters seen once, with around 6% in the top ten. Trimming cost V 7 bases and J 6 bases; bases outside gene matches: 10. This CDR3 is built from 14 residues. From germline, CDR1 is MNHEY and CDR2 SVGAGI. The chain uses TRBV6-5 and TRBJ2-7; 9 bases match TRBD2. The sample consisted of peripheral blood. The clonotype originates from a woman in her 70s with acute or convalescent COVID-19. In nucleotides, the CDR3 is TGTGCCAGCACCTCCGGGCTAGCGGGACGCGAGCAGTACTTC. This codes for CASTSGLAGREQYF.